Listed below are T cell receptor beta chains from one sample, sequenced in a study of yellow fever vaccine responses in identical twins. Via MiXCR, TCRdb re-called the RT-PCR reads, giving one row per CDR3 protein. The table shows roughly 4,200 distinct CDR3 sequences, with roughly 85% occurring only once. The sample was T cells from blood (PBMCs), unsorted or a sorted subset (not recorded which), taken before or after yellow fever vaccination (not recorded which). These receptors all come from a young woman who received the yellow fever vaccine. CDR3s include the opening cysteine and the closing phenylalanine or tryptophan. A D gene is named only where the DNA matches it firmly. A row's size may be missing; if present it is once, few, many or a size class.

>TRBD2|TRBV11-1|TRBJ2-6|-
CASSPPGGTSGSRANVLTF
TGTGCCAGCAGCCCACCTGGTGGGACTAGCGGGTCGAGGGCCAACGTCCTGACTTTC
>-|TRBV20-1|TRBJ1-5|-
CSANRLGQASNQPQHF
TGCAGTGCTAATAGGTTGGGTCAGGCGAGCAATCAGCCCCAGCATTTT
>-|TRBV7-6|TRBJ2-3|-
CASSLLTANTQYF
TGTGCCAGCAGCTTATTGACCGCCAATACGCAGTATTTT
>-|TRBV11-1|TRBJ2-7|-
CASSFSGYEQYF
TGTGCCAGCAGCTTTTCCGGATACGAGCAGTACTTC
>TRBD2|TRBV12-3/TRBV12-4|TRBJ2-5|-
CASSLLAGAYQETQYF
TGTGCCAGCAGTCTTTTAGCGGGGGCCTACCAAGAGACCCAGTACTTC
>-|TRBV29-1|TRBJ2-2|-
CSVAADSNTGELFF
TGCAGCGTTGCGGCAGACTCGAACACCGGGGAGCTGTTTTTT
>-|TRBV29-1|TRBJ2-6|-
CSVGGFSPSGANVLTF
TGCAGCGTTGGGGGATTCAGCCCCTCTGGGGCCAACGTCCTGACTTTC
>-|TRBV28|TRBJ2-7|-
CASSFPTTYEQYF
TGTGCCAGCAGTTTTCCCACAACCTACGAGCAGTACTTC
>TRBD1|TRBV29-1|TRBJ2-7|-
CSVPGQGYEQYF
TGCAGCGTCCCGGGACAGGGTTACGAGCAGTACTTC
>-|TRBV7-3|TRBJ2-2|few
CASSKQMNTGELFF
TGTGCCAGCAGCAAACAGATGAACACCGGGGAGCTGTTTTTT
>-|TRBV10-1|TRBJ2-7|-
CASSPNYPYEQYF
TGCGCCAGCAGTCCCAATTACCCCTACGAGCAGTACTTC
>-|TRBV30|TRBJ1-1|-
CAWTPGTGAFF
TGTGCCTGGACCCCAGGGACGGGAGCTTTCTTT
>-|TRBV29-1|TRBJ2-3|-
CSVATSQDTQSAYF
TGCAGCGTCGCAACCTCCCAAGACACACAGTCGGCTTATTTT
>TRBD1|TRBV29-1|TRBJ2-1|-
CSAPGQGRNEQFF
TGCAGCGCACCGGGACAGGGTAGGAATGAGCAGTTCTTC
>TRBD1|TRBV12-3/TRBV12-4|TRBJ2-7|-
CASSLTGAPYEQYF
TGTGCCAGCAGTTTAACAGGGGCCCCCTACGAGCAGTACTTC
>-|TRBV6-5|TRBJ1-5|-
CASSNSPNQPQHF
TGTGCCAGCAGCAACAGTCCCAATCAGCCCCAGCATTTT
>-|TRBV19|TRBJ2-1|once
CASSSVGNEQFF
TGTGCCAGTAGTAGCGTGGGCAATGAGCAGTTCTTC
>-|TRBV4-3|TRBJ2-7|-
CASSQDQGYEQYF
TGCGCCAGCAGCCAAGATCAGGGCTACGAGCAGTACTTC
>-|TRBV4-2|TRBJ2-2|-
CASSQLTGRNTGELFF
TGTGCCAGCAGCCAACTGACCGGACGGAACACCGGGGAGCTGTTTTTT
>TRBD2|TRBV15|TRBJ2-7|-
CATSRETSGTYEQYF
TGTGCCACCAGCAGAGAGACTAGCGGGACCTACGAGCAGTACTTC
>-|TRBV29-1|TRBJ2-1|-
CSVRVNEQFF
TGCAGCGTCAGGGTAAATGAGCAGTTCTTC
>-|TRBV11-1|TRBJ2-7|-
CASSLLGAVNSFEQYF
TGTGCCAGCAGCTTATTGGGGGCGGTAAACAGCTTCGAGCAGTACTTC
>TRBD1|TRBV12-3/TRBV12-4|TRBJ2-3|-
CASSPYDRGGTDTQYF
TGTGCCAGCAGTCCCTATGACAGGGGCGGGACAGATACGCAGTATTTT
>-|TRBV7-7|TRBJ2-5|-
CASSLTLLETQYF
TGTGCTAGCAGCTTAACCTTACTGGAGACCCAGTACTTC
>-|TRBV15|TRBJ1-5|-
CATSRDGSPKNQPQHF
TGTGCCACCAGCAGAGATGGATCCCCTAAGAATCAGCCCCAGCATTTT
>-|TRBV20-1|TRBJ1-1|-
CSARPGPNTEAFF
TGCAGTGCTAGGCCAGGCCCGAACACTGAAGCTTTCTTT
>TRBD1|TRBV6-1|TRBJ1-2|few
CASSPVGGDRELYGYTF
TGTGCCAGCAGTCCTGTAGGGGGGGACAGGGAGCTCTATGGCTACACCTTC
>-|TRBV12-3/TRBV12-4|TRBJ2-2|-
CASSLKVTANTGELFF
TGTGCCAGCAGTTTAAAAGTCACCGCGAACACCGGGGAGCTGTTTTTT